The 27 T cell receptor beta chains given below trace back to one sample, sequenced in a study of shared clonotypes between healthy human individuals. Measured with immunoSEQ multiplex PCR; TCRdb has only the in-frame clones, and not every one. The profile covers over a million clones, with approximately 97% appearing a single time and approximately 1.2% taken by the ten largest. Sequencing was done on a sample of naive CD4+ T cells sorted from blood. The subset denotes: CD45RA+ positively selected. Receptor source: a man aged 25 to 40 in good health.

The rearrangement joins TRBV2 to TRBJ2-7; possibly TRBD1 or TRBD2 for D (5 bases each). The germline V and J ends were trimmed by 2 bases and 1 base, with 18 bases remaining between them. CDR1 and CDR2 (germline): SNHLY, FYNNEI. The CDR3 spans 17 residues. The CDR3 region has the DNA TGTGCCAGCAGTGAACGTGGGGGTCCTCTCAATTCCTACGAGCAGTACTTC. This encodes CASSERGGPLNSYEQYF.

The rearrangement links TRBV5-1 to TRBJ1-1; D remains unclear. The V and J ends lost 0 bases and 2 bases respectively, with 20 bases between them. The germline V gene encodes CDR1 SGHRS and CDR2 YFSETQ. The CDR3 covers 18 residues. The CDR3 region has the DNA TGCGCCAGCAGCTTGGGTCTGTTCTTGATAGATACCAACACTGAAGCTTTCTTT. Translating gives CASSLGLFLIDTNTEAFF. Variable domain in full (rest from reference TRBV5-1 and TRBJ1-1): KAGVTQTPRYLIKTRGQQVTLSCSPISGHRSVSWYQQTPGQGLQFLFEYFSETQRNKGNFPGRFSGRQFSNSRSEMNVSTLELGDSALYLCASSLGLFLIDTNTEAFFGQGTRLTVV.

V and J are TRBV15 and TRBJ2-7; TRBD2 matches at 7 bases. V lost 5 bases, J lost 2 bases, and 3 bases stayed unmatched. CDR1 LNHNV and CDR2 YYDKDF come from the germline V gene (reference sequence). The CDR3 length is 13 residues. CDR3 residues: CATSPGLTYEQYF. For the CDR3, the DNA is TGTGCCACCAGCCCGGGACTAACCTACGAGCAGTACTTC.

The DNA for the CDR3 is TGTGCCAGCAGCTCCGGGGACAGGGGTATCGGCACTGAAGCTTTCTTT. Translation: CASSSGDRGIGTEAFF. The rearrangement uses TRBV7-9 and TRBJ1-1; 10 bases line up with TRBD1. Per the germline V gene, CDR1 is SEHNR and CDR2 is FQNEAQ (reference sequence). The CDR3 covers 16 residues. The ends lost 4 bases at V and 4 bases at J; junction bases unmatched: 9.

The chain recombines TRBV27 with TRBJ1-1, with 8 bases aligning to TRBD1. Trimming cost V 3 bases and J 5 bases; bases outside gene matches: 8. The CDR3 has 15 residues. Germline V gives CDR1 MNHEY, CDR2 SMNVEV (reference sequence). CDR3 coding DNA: TGTGCCAGCAGTTTGTTCCAGGGGGCCGGAACTGAAGCTTTCTTT. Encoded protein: CASSLFQGAGTEAFF.

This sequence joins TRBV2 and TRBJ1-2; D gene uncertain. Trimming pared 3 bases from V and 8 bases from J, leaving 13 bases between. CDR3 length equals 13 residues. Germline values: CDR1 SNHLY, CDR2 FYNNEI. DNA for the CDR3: TGTGCCAGCAGTGATACCGGGAACCTGGGCTACACCTTC. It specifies CASSDTGNLGYTF.

In DNA, the CDR3 is TGTGCCAGCACCAATGGGGACAGGGGCAGAAAAAGCTCCTACAATGAGCAGTTCTTC. Protein product: CASTNGDRGRKSSYNEQFF. This rearrangement joins TRBV21-1 to TRBJ2-1; TRBD1, the D gene given by the table, was not confirmed from the DNA. TRBV21-1 is a pseudogene. The CDR3 is 19 amino acids.

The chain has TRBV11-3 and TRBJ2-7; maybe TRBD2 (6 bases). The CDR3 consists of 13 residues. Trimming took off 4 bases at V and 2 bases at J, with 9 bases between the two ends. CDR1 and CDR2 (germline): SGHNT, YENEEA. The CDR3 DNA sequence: TGTGCCAGCAGCTACCGGACTACCTACGAGCAGTACTTC. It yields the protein CASSYRTTYEQYF.

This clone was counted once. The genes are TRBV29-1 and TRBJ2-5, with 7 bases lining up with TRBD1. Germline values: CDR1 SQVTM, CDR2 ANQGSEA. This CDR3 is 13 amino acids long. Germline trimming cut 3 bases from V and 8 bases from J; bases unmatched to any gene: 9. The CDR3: CSVEHPQGITQYF. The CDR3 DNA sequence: TGCAGCGTTGAGCACCCACAGGGGATCACCCAGTACTTC. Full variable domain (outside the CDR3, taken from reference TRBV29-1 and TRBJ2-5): SAVISQKPSRDICQRGTSLTIQCQVDSQVTMMFWYRQQPGQSLTLIATANQGSEATYESGFVIDKFPISRPNLTFSTLTVSNMSPEDSSIYLCSVEHPQGITQYFGPGTRLLVL.

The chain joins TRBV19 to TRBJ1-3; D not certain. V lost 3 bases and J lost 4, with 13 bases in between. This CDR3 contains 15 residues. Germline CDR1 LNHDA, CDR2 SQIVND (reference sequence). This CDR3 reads CASSMSGYGGNTIYF. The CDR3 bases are TGTGCCAGTAGTATGTCGGGCTACGGCGGAAACACCATATATTTT. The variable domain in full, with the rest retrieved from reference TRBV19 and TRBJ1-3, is DGGITQSPKYLFRKEGQNVTLSCEQNLNHDAMYWYRQDPGQGLRLIYYSQIVNDFQKGDIAEGYSVSREKKESFPLTVTSAQKNPTAFYLCASSMSGYGGNTIYFGEGSWLTVV.

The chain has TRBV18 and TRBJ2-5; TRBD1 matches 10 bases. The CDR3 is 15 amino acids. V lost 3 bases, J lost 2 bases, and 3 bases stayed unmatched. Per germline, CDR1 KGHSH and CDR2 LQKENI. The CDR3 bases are TGTGCCAGCTCACCCCGGGACAGGGGACAAGAGACCCAGTACTTC. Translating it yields CASSPRDRGQETQYF.

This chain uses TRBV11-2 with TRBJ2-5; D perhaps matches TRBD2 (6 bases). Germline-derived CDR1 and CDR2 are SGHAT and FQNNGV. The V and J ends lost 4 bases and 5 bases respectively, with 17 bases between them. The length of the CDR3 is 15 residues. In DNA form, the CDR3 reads TGTGCCAGCAGCTACCGTCCCGGCGGAGGGGAGACCCAGTACTTC. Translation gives CASSYRPGGGETQYF.

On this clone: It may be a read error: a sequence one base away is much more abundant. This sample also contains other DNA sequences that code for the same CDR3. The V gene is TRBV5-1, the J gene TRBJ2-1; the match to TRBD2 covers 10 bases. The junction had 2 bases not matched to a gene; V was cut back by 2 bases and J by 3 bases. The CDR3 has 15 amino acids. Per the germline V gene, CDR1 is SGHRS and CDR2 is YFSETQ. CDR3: CASSFGLADYNEQFF. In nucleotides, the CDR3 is TGCGCCAGCAGCTTTGGACTAGCGGACTACAATGAGCAGTTCTTC.

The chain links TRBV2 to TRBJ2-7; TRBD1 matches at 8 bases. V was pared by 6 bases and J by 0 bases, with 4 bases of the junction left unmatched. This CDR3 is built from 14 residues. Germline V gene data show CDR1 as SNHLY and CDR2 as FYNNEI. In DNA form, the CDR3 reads TGTGCCAGCAGAGCCGGACAGGGCTCCTACGAGCAGTACTTC. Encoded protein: CASRAGQGSYEQYF.

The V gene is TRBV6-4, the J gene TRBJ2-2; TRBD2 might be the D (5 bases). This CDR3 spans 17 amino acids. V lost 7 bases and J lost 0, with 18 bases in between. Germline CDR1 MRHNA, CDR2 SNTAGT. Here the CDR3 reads CASTSTAATANTGELFF. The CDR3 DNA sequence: TGTGCCAGCACTTCCACAGCGGCCACCGCGAACACCGGGGAGCTGTTTTTT.

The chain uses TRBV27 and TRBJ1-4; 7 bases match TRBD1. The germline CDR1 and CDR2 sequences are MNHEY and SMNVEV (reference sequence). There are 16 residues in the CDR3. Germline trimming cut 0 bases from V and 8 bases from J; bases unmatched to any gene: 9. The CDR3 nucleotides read TGTGCCAGCAGTTTATCCCCGACAGGGAAACCCGAAAAACTGTTTTTT. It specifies CASSLSPTGKPEKLFF.

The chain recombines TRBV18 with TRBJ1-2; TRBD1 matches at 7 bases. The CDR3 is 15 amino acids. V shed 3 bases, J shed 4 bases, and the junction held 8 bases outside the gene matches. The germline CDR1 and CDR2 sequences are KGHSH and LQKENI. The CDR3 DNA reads TGTGCCAGCTCACCGGGCGGGACAGACTTCTATGGCTACACCTTC. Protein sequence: CASSPGGTDFYGYTF.

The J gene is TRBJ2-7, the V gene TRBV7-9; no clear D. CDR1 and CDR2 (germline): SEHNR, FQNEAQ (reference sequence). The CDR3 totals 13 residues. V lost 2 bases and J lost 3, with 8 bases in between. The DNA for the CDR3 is TGTGCCAGCAGCTTAAGATTAGACTACGAGCAGTACTTC. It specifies CASSLRLDYEQYF. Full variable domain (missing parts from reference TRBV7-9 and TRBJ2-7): DTGVSQNPRHKITKRGQNVTFRCDPISEHNRLYWYRQTLGQGPEFLTYFQNEAQLEKSRLLSDRFSAERPKGSFSTLEIQRTEQGDSAMYLCASSLRLDYEQYFGPGTRLTVT.

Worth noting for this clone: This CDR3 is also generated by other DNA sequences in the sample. The CDR3 DNA is TGTGCCAGCAGCGTAGTAGCAGGGGCCGAGACCCAGTACTTC. Translated, it gives CASSVVAGAETQYF. V gene TRBV9 combines with J gene TRBJ2-5; D may be TRBD1 (6 bases). This CDR3 is 14 amino acids long. CDR1 is SGDLS, CDR2 YYNGEE, per germline. V dropped 0 bases and J dropped 5 bases, with 11 bases sitting between them.

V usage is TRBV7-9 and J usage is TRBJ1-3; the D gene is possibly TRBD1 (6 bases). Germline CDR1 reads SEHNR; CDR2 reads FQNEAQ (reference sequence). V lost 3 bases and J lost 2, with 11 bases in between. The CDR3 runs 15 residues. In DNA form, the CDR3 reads TGTGCCAGCAGCTTGGGGACATCTACTGGAAACACCATATATTTT. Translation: CASSLGTSTGNTIYF.

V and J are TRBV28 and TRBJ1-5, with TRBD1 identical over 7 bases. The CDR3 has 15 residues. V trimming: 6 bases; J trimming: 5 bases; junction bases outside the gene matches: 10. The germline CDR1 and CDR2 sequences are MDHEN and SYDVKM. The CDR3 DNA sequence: TGTGCCAGCAGCCCCAGGACAGGATTATATCAGCCCCAGCATTTT. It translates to CASSPRTGLYQPQHF.

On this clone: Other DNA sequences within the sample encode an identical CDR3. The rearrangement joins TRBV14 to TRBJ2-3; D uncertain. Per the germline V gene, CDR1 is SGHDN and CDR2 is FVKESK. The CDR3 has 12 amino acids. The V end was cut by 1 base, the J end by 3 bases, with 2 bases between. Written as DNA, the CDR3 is TGTGCCAGCAGCCAAGCGACAGATACGCAGTATTTT. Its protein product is CASSQATDTQYF.

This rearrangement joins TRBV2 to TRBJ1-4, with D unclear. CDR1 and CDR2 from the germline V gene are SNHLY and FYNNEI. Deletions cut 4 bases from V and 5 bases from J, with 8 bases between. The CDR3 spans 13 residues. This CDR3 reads CASSVVGNEKLFF. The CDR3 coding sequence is TGTGCCAGCAGTGTGGTGGGGAATGAAAAACTGTTTTTT.

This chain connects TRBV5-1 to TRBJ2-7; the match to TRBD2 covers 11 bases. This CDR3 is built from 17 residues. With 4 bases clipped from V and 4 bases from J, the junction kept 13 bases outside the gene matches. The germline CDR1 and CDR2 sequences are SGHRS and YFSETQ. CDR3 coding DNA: TGCGCCAGCAGCCCCAAGGGGATGGGACTAGCGGATTACGAGCAGTACTTC. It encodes CASSPKGMGLADYEQYF.

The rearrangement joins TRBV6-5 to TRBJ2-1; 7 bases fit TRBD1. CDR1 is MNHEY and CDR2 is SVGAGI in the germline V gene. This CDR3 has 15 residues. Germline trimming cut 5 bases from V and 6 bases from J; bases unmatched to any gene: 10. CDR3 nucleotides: TGTGCCAGCAGTAACCGACAGGGCCTCGTCAATGAGCAGTTCTTC. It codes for CASSNRQGLVNEQFF.

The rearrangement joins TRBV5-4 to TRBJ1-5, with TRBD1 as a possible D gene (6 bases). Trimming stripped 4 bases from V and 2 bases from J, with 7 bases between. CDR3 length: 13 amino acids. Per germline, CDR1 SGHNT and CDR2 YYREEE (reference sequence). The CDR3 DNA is TGTGCCAGCAGCCCAGGGGGCAATCAGCCCCAGCATTTT. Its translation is CASSPGGNQPQHF.

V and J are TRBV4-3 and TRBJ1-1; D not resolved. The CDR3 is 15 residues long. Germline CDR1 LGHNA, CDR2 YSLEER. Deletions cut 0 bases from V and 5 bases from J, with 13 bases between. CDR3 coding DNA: TGCGCCAGCAGCCAAGAAAGGTGGTTTAAAACTGAAGCTTTCTTT. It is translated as CASSQERWFKTEAFF.